A selection of T cell receptor beta chains follows, all from one sample in a study of CD8 T cells in Susac syndrome. TCRdb re-analysed the immunoSEQ multiplex PCR reads in MiXCR, keeping a single row per CDR3 protein. The sample lists 70,000 to 85,000 distinct CDR3 sequences; roughly 96% were seen once. The sample consisted of CD8+ T cells from PBMCs. These receptor sequences come from a human donor with Susac syndrome. Both conserved end residues are part of each CDR3. The D gene is left open where the match is weak. Only part of the rows carry a size: once, few, many, or a class if the clone is expanded.

>TRBV14|-|18|TRBJ1-1|-
CASSQELSHGRMNTEAFF
>TRBV9|once|12|TRBJ2-3|-
CASSEGEDTQYF
>TRBV4-2|-|15|TRBJ2-7|-
CASSQEATSLAEQYF
>TRBV25-1|-|16|TRBJ2-2|TRBD2
CATSLAGGPSTGELFF
>TRBV9|once|14|TRBJ2-1|TRBD2
CASSGTSGDNEQFF
>TRBV19|-|15|TRBJ1-1|-
CASSIDEDLNTEAFF
>TRBV10-3|once|13|TRBJ1-1|TRBD1
CATTGTGDTEAFF
>TRBV5-6|-|16|TRBJ2-3|-
CASSLDWGGSTDTQYF
>TRBV5-4|-|15|TRBJ1-2|-
CASSLDSPRSYGYTF
>TRBV4-3|-|17|TRBJ2-3|-
CASSPTPAASPTDTQYF
>TRBV27|-|15|TRBJ1-4|TRBD1
CASSSGQDSNEKLFF
>TRBV9|-|14|TRBJ1-3|-
CASSVGESENTIYF
>TRBV20-1|-|11|TRBJ1-1|-
CSARWLAEAFF
>TRBV6-5|-|16|TRBJ2-2|TRBD2
CASSYQGGRGTGELFF
>TRBV20-1|-|14|TRBJ2-3|TRBD2
CSASGLRAGDTQYF
>TRBV5-1|-|13|TRBJ1-2|-
CASSLGDPTGYTF
>TRBV5-4|-|14|TRBJ2-4|TRBD1
CASSVRDRKNIQYF
>TRBV25-1|-|11|TRBJ2-3|-
CASSFGPDFDF
>TRBV9|-|17|TRBJ2-1|TRBD1
CASSVGRGTGAYNEQFF
>TRBV9|-|12|TRBJ1-4|-
CASSLPGEKLFF
>TRBV29-1|-|11|TRBJ2-7|-
CSVRDPYEQYF
>TRBV5-6|-|13|TRBJ1-5|-
CASSEGGNQPQHF
>TRBV24-1|-|14|TRBJ2-2|-
CATSDLGSTGELFF
>TRBV5-6|-|15|TRBJ2-5|TRBD2
CASGLDGGVQETQYF
>TRBV6-1|-|16|TRBJ1-2|TRBD1
CASTDSQGASFYGYTF
>TRBV30|-|14|TRBJ2-7|-
CAWSPSASSYEQYF
>TRBV28|-|14|TRBJ1-1|-
CASSRTGMNTEAFF
>TRBV10-3|once|17|TRBJ2-3|TRBD2
CAISGGGTGIGTDTQYF
>TRBV9|-|14|TRBJ1-2|-
CASSVGGSRYGYTF
>TRBV29-1|-|12|TRBJ2-7|TRBD1
CSVGDRAYEQYF
>TRBV29-1|-|15|TRBJ2-4|-
CSVEGRGLAKNIQYF
>TRBV9|-|13|TRBJ2-3|-
CASSTGALNTQYF
>TRBV9|-|15|TRBJ2-5|TRBD2
CASSAAGGPQETQYF
>TRBV28|-|16|TRBJ2-5|-
CASSDPEGIGKETQYF
>TRBV5-4|-|13|TRBJ2-1|-
CASSLEHLDEQFF
>TRBV28|-|12|TRBJ1-2|-
CASSPSGYGYTF
>TRBV5-6|once|14|TRBJ2-7|TRBD1
CASRQGQGTYEQYF
>TRBV29-1|-|14|TRBJ1-1|-
CSVEVVETNTEAFF
>TRBV29-1|-|15|TRBJ2-1|-
CSVEGGHSSYNEQFF
>TRBV5-1|-|13|TRBJ2-7|TRBD1
CASSRDRGYEQYF
>TRBV5-6|-|15|TRBJ2-1|-
CASSLDGGWDNEQFF
>TRBV13|-|14|TRBJ2-1|-
CASSLVLGRQEQFF